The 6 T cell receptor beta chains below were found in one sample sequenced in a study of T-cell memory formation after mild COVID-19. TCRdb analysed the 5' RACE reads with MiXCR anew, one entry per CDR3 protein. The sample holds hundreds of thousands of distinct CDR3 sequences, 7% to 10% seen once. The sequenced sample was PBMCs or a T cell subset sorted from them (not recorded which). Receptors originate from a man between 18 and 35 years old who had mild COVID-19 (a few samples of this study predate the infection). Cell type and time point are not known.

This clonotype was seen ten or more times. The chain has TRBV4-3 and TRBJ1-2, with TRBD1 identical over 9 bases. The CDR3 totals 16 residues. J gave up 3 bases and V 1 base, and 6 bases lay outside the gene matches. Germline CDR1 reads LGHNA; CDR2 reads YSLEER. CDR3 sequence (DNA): TGCGCCAGCAGCCAAGTCCTGGACAGGGGCGACTATGGCTACACCTTC. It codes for CASSQVLDRGDYGYTF.

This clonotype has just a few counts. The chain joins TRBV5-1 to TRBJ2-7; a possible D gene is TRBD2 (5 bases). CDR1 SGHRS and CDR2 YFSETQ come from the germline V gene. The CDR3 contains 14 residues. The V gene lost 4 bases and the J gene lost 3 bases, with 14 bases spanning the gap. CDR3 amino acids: CASSRSGDVYEQYF. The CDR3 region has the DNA TGCGCCAGCAGCCGCTCCGGGGATGTCTACGAGCAGTACTTC.

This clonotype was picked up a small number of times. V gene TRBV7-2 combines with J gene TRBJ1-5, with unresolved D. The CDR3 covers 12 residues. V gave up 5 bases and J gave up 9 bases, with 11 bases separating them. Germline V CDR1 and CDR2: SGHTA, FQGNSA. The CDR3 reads CASSLPGRPQHF. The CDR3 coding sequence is TGTGCCAGCAGCCTGCCCGGGAGGCCCCAGCATTTT.

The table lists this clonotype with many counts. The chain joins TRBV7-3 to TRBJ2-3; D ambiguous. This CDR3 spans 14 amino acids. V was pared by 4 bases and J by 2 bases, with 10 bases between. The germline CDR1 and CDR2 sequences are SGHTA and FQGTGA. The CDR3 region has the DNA TGTGCCAGCAGCTCACAGACTCCCACAGATACGCAGTATTTT. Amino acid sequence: CASSSQTPTDTQYF. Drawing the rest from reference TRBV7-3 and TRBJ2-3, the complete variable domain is GAGVSQTPSNKVTEKGKYVELRCDPISGHTALYWYRQSLGQGPEFLIYFQGTGAADDSGLPNDRFFAVRPEGSVSTLKIQRTERGDSAVYLCASSSQTPTDTQYFGPGTRLTVL.

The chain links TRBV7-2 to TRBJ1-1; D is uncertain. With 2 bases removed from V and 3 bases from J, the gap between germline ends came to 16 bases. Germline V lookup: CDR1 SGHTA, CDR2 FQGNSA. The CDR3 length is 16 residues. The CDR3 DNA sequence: TGTGCCAGCAGCTTACATGGGGTTAGGCCGGACACTGAAGCTTTCTTT. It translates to CASSLHGVRPDTEAFF.

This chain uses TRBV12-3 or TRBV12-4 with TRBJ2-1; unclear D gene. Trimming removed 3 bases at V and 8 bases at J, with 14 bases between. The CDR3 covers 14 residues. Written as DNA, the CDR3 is TGTGCCAGCAGTTTCTTCTCTAGTCAGGATGAGCAGTTCTTC. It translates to CASSFFSSQDEQFF.